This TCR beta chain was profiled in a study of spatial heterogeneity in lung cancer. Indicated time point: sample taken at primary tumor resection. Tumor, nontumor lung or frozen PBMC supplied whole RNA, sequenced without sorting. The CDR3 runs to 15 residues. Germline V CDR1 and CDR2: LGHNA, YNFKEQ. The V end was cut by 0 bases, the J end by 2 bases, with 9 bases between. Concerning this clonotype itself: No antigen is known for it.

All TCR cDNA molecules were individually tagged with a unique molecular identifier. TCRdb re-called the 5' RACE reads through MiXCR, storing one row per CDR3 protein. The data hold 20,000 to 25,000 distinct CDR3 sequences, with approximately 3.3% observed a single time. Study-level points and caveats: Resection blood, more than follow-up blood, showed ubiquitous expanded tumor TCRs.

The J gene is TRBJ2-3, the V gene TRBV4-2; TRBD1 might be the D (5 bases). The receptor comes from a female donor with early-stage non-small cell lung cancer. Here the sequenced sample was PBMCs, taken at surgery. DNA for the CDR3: TGTGCCAGCAGCCAAGATAAGGGGTTCACAGATACGCAGTATTTT. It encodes CASSQDKGFTDTQYF.